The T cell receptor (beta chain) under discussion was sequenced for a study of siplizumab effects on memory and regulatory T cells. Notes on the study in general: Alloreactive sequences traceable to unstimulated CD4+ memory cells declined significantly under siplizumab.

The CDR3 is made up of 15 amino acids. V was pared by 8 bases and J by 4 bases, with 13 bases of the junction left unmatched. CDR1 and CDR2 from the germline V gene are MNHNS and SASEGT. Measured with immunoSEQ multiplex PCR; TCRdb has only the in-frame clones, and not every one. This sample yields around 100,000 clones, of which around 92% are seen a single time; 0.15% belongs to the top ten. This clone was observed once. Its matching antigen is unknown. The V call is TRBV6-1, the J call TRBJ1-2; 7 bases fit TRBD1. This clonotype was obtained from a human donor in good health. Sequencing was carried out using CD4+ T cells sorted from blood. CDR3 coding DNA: TGTGCCAGCGCCAGGGACAGCAATAATTTCTATGGCTACACCTTC. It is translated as CASARDSNNFYGYTF.